This T cell receptor beta chain was retrieved from a study of T cell responses to AZD1222 COVID-19 vaccine. The V end was cut by 4 bases, the J end by 1 base, with 7 bases between. CDR3 size: 13 residues. Sequencing used immunoSEQ multiplex PCR; TCRdb keeps in-frame clones, though not all of them. This table holds some 130,000 clones, around 90% found once. On this clone itself: Its specificity is unknown.

General study results and limits: Sampled repertoires all dated from after the peak T cell response.

The genes are TRBV12-3 or TRBV12-4 and TRBJ1-1; D unresolved. This TCR was sampled from an adult in good health. The sequences come from peripheral blood, collected on day 0 of AZD1222 vaccination. The chain's CDR3 is CASSWTANTEAFF. The CDR3 DNA follows: TGTGCCAGCAGTTGGACGGCGAACACTGAAGCTTTCTTT.